These 26 T cell receptor beta chains share one sample of origin, sequenced in a study of T cells in Graves' hyperthyroidism and ophthalmopathy. Amplified TCR beta CDR3 regions derived from RNA transcripts. HTBI primers drove first-round RT-PCR of the TCR CDR3. A single record per CDR3 protein comes from TCRdb applying MiXCR to the multiplex PCR reads. Among about 130,000 distinct CDR3 sequences listed, approximately 20% were seen once. Sequenced input: blood. The origin of the receptors is a woman between 45 and 65 years old with Graves' hyperthyroidism that later progressed to Graves' ophthalmopathy.

The chain joins TRBV5-6 to TRBJ1-6, with 9 positions matching TRBD1. Losses at the gene ends were 6 bases for V and 8 bases for J; bases not matched to a gene: 6. Germline V gives CDR1 SGHDT, CDR2 YYEEEE. This CDR3 is 14 amino acids long. CDR3 protein: CASIMTGGDSPLHF. In nucleotides, the CDR3 is TGTGCCAGCATCATGACAGGGGGGGATTCACCCCTCCACTTT.

This chain links TRBV28 with TRBJ2-7; 8 bases match TRBD1. The V and J ends lost 6 bases and 3 bases, in that order; junction bases with no gene match: 10. Per the germline V gene, CDR1 is MDHEN and CDR2 is SYDVKM. The CDR3 is 15 residues long. CDR3 DNA: TGTGCCAGCAGCCAAGATCCGGGACAGGACTACGAGCAGTACTTC. Its protein product is CASSQDPGQDYEQYF.

V is TRBV5-1 and J is TRBJ2-1; possibly TRBD1 or TRBD2 for D (7 bases each). Germline V gives CDR1 SGHRS, CDR2 YFSETQ. The V end was cut by 3 bases, the J end by 5 bases, with 15 bases between. The CDR3 runs 15 residues. The CDR3 nucleotides are TGCGCCAGCAGCTCAGGGGGAGGGCCACACAATGAGCAGTTCTTC. This codes for CASSSGGGPHNEQFF.

This clonotype was counted ten times or more. The J gene is TRBJ2-3, the V gene TRBV28; a possible D gene is TRBD2 (7 bases). The CDR3 covers 17 residues. Germline V gene lookup returns CDR1 MDHEN and CDR2 SYDVKM. V dropped 5 bases and J dropped 0 bases, with 18 bases sitting between them. The CDR3 DNA reads as TGTGCCAGCAGTCTAGCGGTCCTAGGGGGGAGCACAGATACGCAGTATTTT. This sequence encodes CASSLAVLGGSTDTQYF.

The chain links TRBV20-1 to TRBJ1-5; D possibly corresponds to TRBD1 (5 bases). The ends were cut back, 5 bases at V and 4 bases at J, with 12 bases in the middle. This CDR3 contains 13 residues. In germline, CDR1 is DFQATT, CDR2 SNEGSKA (reference sequence). CDR3 region: CSASGGANQPQHF. Written as DNA, the CDR3 is TGCAGTGCTTCGGGGGGTGCAAATCAGCCCCAGCATTTT.

On this clonotype itself: One end of the junction fails to match germline, which may point to a read error. This sequence joins TRBV7-2 and TRBJ2-1; the match to TRBD2 covers 10 bases. This CDR3 spans 17 amino acids. Germline assignment: CDR1 SGHTA and CDR2 FQGNSA. CDR3 loop: CASSDLAASGSHNEQFF. Here the CDR3 DNA reads TGCGCCAGCAGCGATCTAGCGGCTAGCGGGAGCCACAATGAGCAGTTCTTC.

This clonotype was counted many times. The chain carries TRBV7-3 and TRBJ1-1; a possible D gene is TRBD1 (6 bases). V shed 4 bases and J shed 4 bases, with 10 bases lying between them. Germline V CDR1 and CDR2: SGHTA, FQGTGA. The CDR3 contains 13 residues. CDR3 in DNA: TGTGCCAGCAGCTCGAGAGGGGGCACTGAAGCTTTCTTT. It specifies CASSSRGGTEAFF.

The rearrangement joins TRBV9 to TRBJ1-3; D possibly corresponds to TRBD1 (5 bases). The V gene lost 0 bases and the J gene lost 13 bases, with 14 bases spanning the gap. The CDR3 has 13 amino acids. The germline V gene has CDR1 SGDLS and CDR2 YYNGEE. The CDR3 region has the DNA TGTGCCAGCAGCGTAGTTATTTGGGGACCGATATATTTT. It is translated as CASSVVIWGPIYF.

Only a few counts were recorded for this clonotype. CDR3 protein: CASSLEGGARLLALNIQYF. The CDR3 DNA reads as TGTGCCAGCAGCTTAGAAGGGGGGGCGAGGTTACTAGCGCTAAACATTCAGTACTTC. The J gene is TRBJ2-4, the V gene TRBV7-2, with D possibly matching TRBD2 (7 bases). The CDR3 spans 19 residues. Trimming pared 1 base from V and 6 bases from J, leaving 25 bases between. Germline CDR1 is SGHTA and CDR2 is FQGNSA.

V and J are TRBV5-1 and TRBJ2-3, with 7 bases lining up with TRBD2. Germline-derived CDR1 and CDR2 are SGHRS and YFSETQ. The CDR3 is made up of 15 amino acids. Trimming took 6 bases from V and 0 from J; bases not matched to a gene: 7. CDR3 loop: CASTLAVLSTDTQYF. The CDR3 nucleotides read TGCGCCAGCACCCTAGCGGTCCTAAGCACAGATACGCAGTATTTT.

This clonotype came up a few times. The chain carries TRBV14 and TRBJ1-4, with 7 positions matching TRBD1. V dropped 1 base and J dropped 6; count of bases not matched to a gene: 5. In germline, CDR1 is SGHDN, CDR2 FVKESK. CDR3 length: 15 residues. CDR3 DNA sequence: TGTGCCAGCAGCCAAGTCGGAGGGGGCGATGAAAAACTGTTTTTT. Protein product: CASSQVGGGDEKLFF.

This chain joins TRBV28 and TRBJ1-5, with 8 bases matching TRBD1. The CDR3 has 17 amino acids. The germline gives CDR1 MDHEN, CDR2 SYDVKM. With 0 bases clipped from V and 2 bases from J, the junction kept 6 bases outside the gene matches. In DNA form, the CDR3 reads TGTGCCAGCAGTTTATGGGGGACAGGCAGGGGCAATCAGCCCCAGCATTTT. Encoded protein: CASSLWGTGRGNQPQHF.

The gene calls are TRBV29-1 and TRBJ2-1; D possibly corresponds to TRBD2 (6 bases). The CDR3 runs to 14 residues. CDR1 SQVTM and CDR2 ANQGSEA come from the germline V gene. Trimming shortened V by 1 base and J by 4 bases, and 11 bases separated the two germline ends. The CDR3 spells CSVEGLVVYNEQFF. The CDR3 DNA is TGCAGCGTTGAAGGACTAGTGGTATACAATGAGCAGTTCTTC.

The V gene is TRBV28, the J gene TRBJ1-2; D may be TRBD1 (6 bases). Trimming pared 2 bases from V and 8 bases from J, leaving 18 bases between. The CDR3 runs to 15 residues. CDR1 MDHEN and CDR2 SYDVKM come from the germline V gene. In DNA form, the CDR3 reads TGTGCCAGCAGTTTAATCTCTGCGGGGGGCTCGGGCTACACCTTC. This translates into CASSLISAGGSGYTF.

In its sample, this clonotype was seen a few times. The V gene is TRBV6-6, the J gene TRBJ1-2, with a weak D call TRBD1 (5 bases). Trimming took off 2 bases at V and 7 bases at J, with 11 bases between the two ends. CDR1 and CDR2 (germline): MNHNY, SVGAGI (reference sequence). The CDR3 has 13 residues. The CDR3: CASSYGTAGGYTF. CDR3 nucleotide sequence: TGTGCCAGCAGTTACGGGACGGCCGGTGGCTACACCTTC.

This clonotype was seen ten or more times. V and J are TRBV6-2 or TRBV6-3 and TRBJ1-1; no definite D call. This CDR3 is built from 10 residues. Germline assignment: CDR1 MNHEY and CDR2 SVGEGT. V was cut by 4 bases and J by 4 bases, with 1 base left in between. The DNA of the CDR3 is TGTGCCAGCAGTTCCACTGAAGCTTTCTTT. Amino acid sequence: CASSSTEAFF.

This clonotype has a count of ten or more. The V gene is TRBV15, the J gene TRBJ2-3; a possible D gene is TRBD2 (5 bases). Germline V gene sequence: CDR1 LNHNV, CDR2 YYDKDF (reference sequence). The CDR3 extends over 15 amino acids. Trimming pared 5 bases from V and 4 bases from J, leaving 16 bases between. In DNA form, the CDR3 reads TGTGCCACCAGCCCCGGAGGATCCGCGGCAGATACGCAGTATTTT. Amino acid sequence: CATSPGGSAADTQYF.

In its sample, this clonotype was seen many times. The chain has TRBV6-5 and TRBJ2-3; 8 bases map to TRBD2. The germline gives CDR1 MNHEY, CDR2 SVGAGI. V was clipped by 2 bases and J by 2 bases; unmatched bases: 9. The CDR3 is 17 residues long. This CDR3 is CASSYNGGRSPTDTQYF. CDR3 in DNA: TGTGCCAGCAGTTACAATGGCGGGAGGTCCCCCACAGATACGCAGTATTTT.

This clonotype turned up a few times. The CDR3 region is CASSFFGTGDAYGYTF. The DNA of the CDR3 is TGTGCCAGCAGTTTTTTCGGGACAGGGGATGCCTATGGCTACACCTTC. V usage is TRBV28 and J usage is TRBJ1-2, with 10 bases lining up with TRBD1. The CDR3 spans 16 residues. Germline trimming cut 3 bases from V and 4 bases from J; bases unmatched to any gene: 8. CDR1 is MDHEN and CDR2 is SYDVKM in the germline V gene.

The rearrangement uses TRBV6-1 and TRBJ2-7; 7 bases agree with TRBD1. Trimming at V came to 2 bases and at J to 0 bases, leaving 4 bases not matched to a gene. Germline V gene lookup returns CDR1 MNHNS and CDR2 SASEGT. CDR3 length: 15 residues. This CDR3 reads CASSEYGTDSYEQYF. The CDR3 DNA sequence: TGTGCCAGCAGTGAATACGGGACAGACTCCTACGAGCAGTACTTC.

The chain has TRBV3-1 and TRBJ2-4; weak D call: TRBD2 (6 bases). The CDR3 is 18 residues long. Between the trimmed V and J ends, which lost 0 bases and 0 bases, there was a span of 15 bases. The germline V gene encodes CDR1 LGHDT and CDR2 YNNKEL (reference sequence). Here the CDR3 DNA reads TGTGCCAGCAGCCAAGATTTTCGGCAGGGACTAGCCAAAAACATTCAGTACTTC. Protein: CASSQDFRQGLAKNIQYF.

This clonotype was seen a handful of times. The V gene is TRBV6-1, the J gene TRBJ2-7; TRBD1 is a possible D gene (6 bases). V was shortened by 5 bases and J by 4 bases, with 15 bases between the two germline ends. CDR3 length equals 14 residues. Germline V lookup: CDR1 MNHNS, CDR2 SASEGT. This CDR3 reads CASSRTDFVYEQYF. CDR3 nucleotide sequence: TGTGCCAGCAGTCGGACAGACTTTGTTTACGAGCAGTACTTC.

This clonotype was found a few times. This sequence joins TRBV7-2 and TRBJ2-1; D perhaps matches TRBD2 (7 bases). CDR3 length: 17 residues. Germline-derived CDR1 and CDR2 are SGHTA and FQGNSA. V was trimmed by 1 base and J by 3 bases, leaving 16 bases between them. The CDR3 reads CASSLEGGGLSYNEQFF. The DNA for the CDR3 is TGTGCCAGCAGCTTAGAGGGGGGAGGGCTGAGCTACAATGAGCAGTTCTTC.

This clonotype was recorded once. The chain has TRBV7-3 and TRBJ2-1, with TRBD2 matching 12 bases. Losses at the gene ends were 4 bases for V and 9 bases for J; bases not matched to a gene: 16. The germline V gene encodes CDR1 SGHTA and CDR2 FQGTGA. The CDR3 consists of 18 residues. The CDR3 bases are TGTGCCAGCAGCTCACAGGGAAGGCTAGCGGGAGGGCCCGGTGAGCAGTTCTTC. Translating gives CASSSQGRLAGGPGEQFF.

CDR3 residues: CAISNAGLAGGPRETQYF. The CDR3 nucleotides are TGTGCCATCAGCAATGCTGGACTAGCGGGAGGGCCGCGAGAGACCCAGTACTTC. The chain uses TRBV10-3 and TRBJ2-5; TRBD2 aligns across 15 bases. Unmatched junction bases numbered 12, after V lost 6 bases and J lost 4 bases. The CDR3 sequence is 18 residues long. In germline, CDR1 is ENHRY, CDR2 SYGVKD.

This clonotype has more than one count but fewer than ten. V usage is TRBV7-8 and J usage is TRBJ1-2; D remains unclear. CDR3 length: 16 residues. Germline V gene sequence: CDR1 SGHVS, CDR2 FQNEAQ. V was pared by 0 bases and J by 0 bases, with 11 bases between. CDR3 coding DNA: TGTGCCAGCAGCTTAGCGTCTGGCGTTACTAACTATGGCTACACCTTC. Translation: CASSLASGVTNYGYTF.